The 6 T cell receptor beta chains below come from one sample, sequenced in a study of CD8 T cells in ankylosing spondylitis. Regarding the study as a whole: In ankylosing spondylitis blood, a motif of roughly 8 highly homologous TCR beta variants appeared characteristic.

TCRdb reanalysed the 5' RACE reads using MiXCR and keeps one entry per CDR3 protein. The sample yields about 800,000 distinct CDR3 sequences, around 11% seen once. Antigen specificity for these receptors is unknown. Sample: blood, either unsorted or a sorted T cell fraction (not recorded which). The receptors here all came from a male donor with ankylosing spondylitis.

This chain connects TRBV6-2 or TRBV6-3 to TRBJ2-7; D is possibly TRBD1 (6 bases). CDR3 length: 13 amino acids. The V end lost 5 bases, the J end lost 6 bases, and 14 bases lay between the germline ends. From germline, CDR1 is MNHEY and CDR2 SVGEGT. CDR3 residues: CASSVRGRGEQYF. CDR3 bases: TGTGCCAGCAGTGTTAGGGGGAGAGGCGAGCAGTACTTC.

To note about this clonotype: Its ends do not fully match the called genes, so a read error is possible. The chain joins TRBV12-3 or TRBV12-4 to TRBJ1-1; D unclear. CDR3 length: 13 amino acids. The CDR3 region has the DNA TGTGCCAACAGTTTCCTCTGGGACACTGAAGCTTTCTTT. Its protein product is CANSFLWDTEAFF.

This clonotype has just a few counts. The chain combines TRBV4-3 with TRBJ1-6; D not resolved. V gave up 0 bases and J gave up 10 bases, with 7 bases separating them. CDR1 LGHNA and CDR2 YSLEER come from the germline V gene. The CDR3 extends over 13 amino acids. In nucleotides, the CDR3 is TGCGCCAGCAGCCAAGAAATGGAGTCACCCCTCCACTTT. Translated, it gives CASSQEMESPLHF.

The chain has TRBV10-3 and TRBJ2-1; 12 bases fit TRBD2. CDR3 size: 18 residues. From germline, CDR1 is ENHRY and CDR2 SYGVKD. V gave up 5 bases and J gave up 0 bases; unmatched junction bases: 8. The CDR3: CAISNKTSGGPSYNEQFF. CDR3 bases: TGTGCCATCAGTAACAAGACTAGCGGGGGACCCTCCTACAATGAGCAGTTCTTC.

This chain connects TRBV6-4 to TRBJ2-6; D gene uncertain. Between the trimmed V and J ends, which lost 0 bases and 0 bases, there was a span of 9 bases. CDR3 length: 17 residues. Germline V CDR1 and CDR2: MRHNA, SNTAGT. The CDR3 reads CASSDSGRLSGANVLTF. The DNA of the CDR3 is TGTGCCAGCAGTGACTCAGGACGGCTCTCTGGGGCCAACGTCCTGACTTTC.

This clonotype was observed a handful of times. V and J are TRBV7-2 and TRBJ2-1; no reliable D call. This CDR3 comprises 14 residues. V was trimmed by 4 bases and J by 6 bases, leaving 13 bases between them. Germline CDR1 reads SGHTA; CDR2 reads FQGNSA. The CDR3 is CASSSRTRSNEQFF. CDR3 in DNA: TGTGCCAGCAGCTCTAGGACGAGGTCCAATGAGCAGTTCTTC.